This T cell receptor (beta chain) was recorded in a study of cytomegalovirus exposure and HLA in healthy donors. For this clone: Its target is not known.

Primers for the PCR totalled 60 Vbeta and 13 Jbeta. TCRdb's table, derived via immunoSEQ multiplex PCR, lists solely in-frame clones and lacks some. The sample has 150,000 to 200,000 clones, about three quarters seen once. The study, taken as a whole, reports: Through in vitro validation, three CMV-associated chains were shown to be specific for CMV antigens. Analysis was carried out at a later point, and it linked a missense DCLRE1C variant to TCR beta V- and J-gene trimming.

This CDR3 is 16 amino acids long. Per the germline V gene, CDR1 is SGHDT and CDR2 is YYEEEE. V was cut by 4 bases and J by 3 bases, with 19 bases left in between. The source is a woman aged 40 to 55 in good health and CMV-seropositive. The gene calls are TRBV5-6 and TRBJ1-2; no reliable D call. The specimen was PBMCs. CDR3 protein: CASSDPRRSRDYGYTF. CDR3 nucleotide sequence: TGTGCCAGCAGCGATCCTCGGAGATCCAGAGACTATGGCTACACCTTC.